This T cell receptor beta chain was captured in a study of blood T cells in healthy people across ages. General study findings and limits: The unknown donor CMV status may have confounded expanded clonotype changes. Relative to aged donors, long-lived donors carried more naive CD4+ cells and displayed higher diversity.

At least 6 million PBMCs were isolated per sample. This clonotype was detected only a few times. Its antigen is currently unknown. For the second PCR, which ran for about 6 to 11 cycles, a sample-barcoded 5' primer and a J-beta primer mix were used. Individual samples furnished no less than 2.5 million CDR3-containing paired-end reads apiece. MiXCR was run by TCRdb on the 5' RACE reads, yielding one entry per CDR3 protein. The sample holds 800,000 to 1,300,000 distinct CDR3 sequences; 20% to 25% are singletons and the top ten take approximately 0.71%. CDR3 length equals 16 residues. V gave up 1 base and J gave up 0 bases, with 9 bases separating them. Germline V CDR1 and CDR2: LGHNA, YNFKEQ. The sample was also reused in another study, on T cells of mothers and their children.

This chain joins TRBV4-2 and TRBJ1-4; the D gene is possibly TRBD1 (6 bases). This receptor was taken from a girl aged 2 to 9 in good health. Sequenced material: blood. The CDR3 nucleotides read TGTGCCAGCAGCCAAGCCCAGGGGACAACTAATGAAAAACTGTTTTTT. This sequence encodes CASSQAQGTTNEKLFF.